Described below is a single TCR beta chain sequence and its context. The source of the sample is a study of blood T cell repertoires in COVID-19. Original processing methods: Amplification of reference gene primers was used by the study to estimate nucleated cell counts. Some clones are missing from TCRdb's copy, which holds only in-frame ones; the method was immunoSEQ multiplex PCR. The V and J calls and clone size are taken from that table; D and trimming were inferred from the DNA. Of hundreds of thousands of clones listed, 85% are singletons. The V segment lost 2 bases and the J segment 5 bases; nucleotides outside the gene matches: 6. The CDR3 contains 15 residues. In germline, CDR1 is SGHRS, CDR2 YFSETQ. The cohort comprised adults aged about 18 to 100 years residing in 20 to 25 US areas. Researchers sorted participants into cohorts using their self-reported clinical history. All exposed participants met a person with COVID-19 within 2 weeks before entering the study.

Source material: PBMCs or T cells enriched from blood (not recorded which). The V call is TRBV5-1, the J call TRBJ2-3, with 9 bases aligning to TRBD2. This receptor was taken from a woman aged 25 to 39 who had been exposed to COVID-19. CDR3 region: CASSFSSGRQDTQYF. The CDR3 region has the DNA TGCGCCAGCAGCTTTTCGAGCGGGAGGCAAGATACGCAGTATTTT.